The rows below give T cell receptor beta chains drawn from one sample of a study of patients and donors after allogeneic stem cell transplantation. TCRdb called the RT-PCR reads again in MiXCR, with one record for every CDR3 protein. Of about 210,000 distinct CDR3 sequences listed, less than 50% are singletons. The sequenced sample consisted of blood, either unsorted or a sorted T cell fraction (not recorded which). These receptors came from a human donor who was either an allogeneic HSCT recipient or a stem cell or donor lymphocyte infusion donor (not recorded which). It is not recorded whose cells these are; they may come from a transplant donor. CDR3s include the opening cysteine and the closing phenylalanine or tryptophan. A D gene is named only where the DNA matches it firmly. Clone size is not always given. Where it is, it says once, few, many or a class for expanded clones.

cdr3_nt	cdr3_aa	cdr3_length	d_call	v_call	clone_size	j_call
TGCAGTGCTAGGAGAGGGCCAACGGGGAACTATGGCTACACCTTC	CSARRGPTGNYGYTF	15	.	TRBV20-1	.	TRBJ1-2
TGCGCCAGCAGCTTGGCTCGGGACCCCCGAGGGGAGCAGTACTTC	CASSLARDPRGEQYF	15	.	TRBV5-1	.	TRBJ2-7
TGTGCCACCAGTGATTTGTACAATGAGCAGTTCTTC	CATSDLYNEQFF	12	.	TRBV24-1	.	TRBJ2-1
TGTGCCAGCAGCGCCGGACAGAACACCGGGGAGCTGTTTTTT	CASSAGQNTGELFF	14	.	TRBV7-9	.	TRBJ2-2
TGCAGTGCAAAGAGGTACTCGATAACTGGAAACACCATATATTTT	CSAKRYSITGNTIYF	15	.	TRBV20-1	few	TRBJ1-3
TGTGCCATCTCCTCTGCGGGGGATAATTCACCCCTCCACTTT	CAISSAGDNSPLHF	14	.	TRBV10-3	once	TRBJ1-6
TGCAGCGTCGCCGGGACAGGGAAAAACATTCAGTACTTC	CSVAGTGKNIQYF	13	TRBD1	TRBV29-1	.	TRBJ2-4
TGCAGTGCCCCCCGCAGGGGGCTCACTGAAGCTTTCTTT	CSAPRRGLTEAFF	13	TRBD1	TRBV20-1	few	TRBJ1-1
TGTGCCAGCAGCTTACCACCGGGAGACTCCTACGAGCAGTACTTC	CASSLPPGDSYEQYF	15	.	TRBV7-9	.	TRBJ2-7
TGTGCCAGCAGATCCGCGGAAGCAGTTTCACCCCTCCACTTT	CASRSAEAVSPLHF	14	.	TRBV28	many	TRBJ1-6
TGCAGTGCGAGAGCACGGGGTCAGCCCCAGCATTTT	CSARARGQPQHF	12	.	TRBV20-1	.	TRBJ1-5
TGTGCCAGCAGTTACGCCGCGGGCTTCAACTATGGCTACACCTTC	CASSYAAGFNYGYTF	15	.	TRBV6-5	.	TRBJ1-2
TGCGCCAGCAGCCAAGCCGTTGGGGGCAATCAGCCCCAGCATTTT	CASSQAVGGNQPQHF	15	.	TRBV4-1	.	TRBJ1-5
TGTGCCAGCAGCTTACCGGGGTCCTCCTACGAGCAGTACTTC	CASSLPGSSYEQYF	14	.	TRBV7-6	.	TRBJ2-7
TGCGCCAGCAGCCAAGAGAGTAGCGGGGGCCTGAAAGAGACCCAGTACTTC	CASSQESSGGLKETQYF	17	TRBD2	TRBV4-3	.	TRBJ2-5
TGTGCCAGCAGCTTGCCTCTAGCGGGACAAGAGACCCAGTACTTC	CASSLPLAGQETQYF	15	TRBD2	TRBV3-1	once	TRBJ2-5
TGTGCCAGCAGCCAAGAGGGGAGGGACAGACCATTCTCCTACAATGAGCAGTTCTTC	CASSQEGRDRPFSYNEQFF	19	.	TRBV14	.	TRBJ2-1
TGTGCCAGCAGCCAGCTTAGCGGGGGAGTAAATGAGCAGTTCTTC	CASSQLSGGVNEQFF	15	TRBD2	TRBV3-1	.	TRBJ2-1
TGTGCCAGCAGTTACGGACAGTACACAGATACGCAGTATTTT	CASSYGQYTDTQYF	14	.	TRBV6-6	.	TRBJ2-3
TGTGCCAGCAGCCCCAGAGGGGACGGCTATGGCTACACCTTC	CASSPRGDGYGYTF	14	.	TRBV7-2	.	TRBJ1-2
TGTGCCAGCGGTAACGCCCCATGGAACACCGGGGAGCTGTTTTTT	CASGNAPWNTGELFF	15	.	TRBV28	.	TRBJ2-2
TGTGCCAGCAGTTTAGTTGAGCGGGGGGCGGGGTCAGATACGCAGTATTTT	CASSLVERGAGSDTQYF	17	TRBD2	TRBV12-3/TRBV12-4	few	TRBJ2-3
TGTGCCAGCAGCTGGAGACAGCTTCTGAACACTGAAGCTTTCTTT	CASSWRQLLNTEAFF	15	.	TRBV5-8	.	TRBJ1-1
TGTGCCAGCAAACAGGGTGGCACAGATACGCAGTATTTT	CASKQGGTDTQYF	13	.	TRBV7-3	.	TRBJ2-3
TGTGCCAGCAGCTTTGGTAACCAGAACACTGAAGCTTTCTTT	CASSFGNQNTEAFF	14	.	TRBV7-8	.	TRBJ1-1
TGTGCCAGCAGCCCCTTTGGGGATAATTCACCCCTCCACTTT	CASSPFGDNSPLHF	14	.	TRBV3-1	once	TRBJ1-6
TGTGCCAGCAGCTTAGGCCGGGGTTTAGGCACCGGGGAGCTGTTTTTT	CASSLGRGLGTGELFF	16	.	TRBV7-3	.	TRBJ2-2
TGCAGTGCTCACAAACCGGGACAGGGGTTCTCACCCCTCCACTTT	CSAHKPGQGFSPLHF	15	TRBD1	TRBV20-1	few	TRBJ1-6
TGTGCCAGCAGCTACGGATTTGCAACTAATGAAAAACTGTTTTTT	CASSYGFATNEKLFF	15	.	TRBV5-6	many	TRBJ1-4
TGTGCCACCAGCAGGGACAGGGGGCAGGTCACTGAAGCTTTCTTT	CATSRDRGQVTEAFF	15	TRBD1	TRBV15	.	TRBJ1-1
TGTGCCAGCAGCCATAATTCACCCCTCCACTTT	CASSHNSPLHF	11	.	TRBV11-2	.	TRBJ1-6
TGTGCCAGCAGTGCCTACGGGCGGTATAATTCACCCCTCCACTTT	CASSAYGRYNSPLHF	15	.	TRBV12-3/TRBV12-4	few	TRBJ1-6
TGTGCCAGCAGCCATACAGGGTTGACCGGGGAGCTGTTTTTT	CASSHTGLTGELFF	14	.	TRBV3-1	.	TRBJ2-2
TGTGCCAGCAGCTCCGAACTGGATTCACCCCTCCACTTT	CASSSELDSPLHF	13	.	TRBV7-6	few	TRBJ1-6